This TCR beta chain was recovered during a study of cytomegalovirus exposure and HLA in healthy donors. The V gene's germline CDR1 is SNHLY and CDR2 FYNNEI. CDR3 length: 14 amino acids. Trimming removed 6 bases at V and 0 bases at J, with 8 bases between. Separate from the roughly 700-subject first cohort was the approximately 120-subject validation cohort, to which the donors belonged. Overall study results and limits: The listing of 150 or so TCR beta chains classed them as cytomegalovirus-associated. In vitro data verified a few CMV-associated chains as specific for CMV antigens.

Profiled with immunoSEQ multiplex PCR; TCRdb holds only in-frame clones, not every one. The sample records around 52,000 clones, over 90% being singletons. In the case of this clone: The antigen remains unidentified.

The TCR was taken from a young woman in good health and CMV-seronegative. Sequenced sample: PBMCs. The chain carries TRBV2 and TRBJ1-4, with a tentative D call TRBD1 (5 bases). The CDR3 nucleotides read TGTGCCAGCAGGCCCAGGGCAACTAATGAAAAACTGTTTTTT. Residues: CASRPRATNEKLFF. Variable domain in full (rest from reference TRBV2 and TRBJ1-4): EPEVTQTPSHQVTQMGQEVILRCVPISNHLYFYWYRQILGQKVEFLVSFYNNEISEKSEIFDDQFSVERPDGSNFTLKIRSTKLEDSAMYFCASRPRATNEKLFFGSGTQLSVL.